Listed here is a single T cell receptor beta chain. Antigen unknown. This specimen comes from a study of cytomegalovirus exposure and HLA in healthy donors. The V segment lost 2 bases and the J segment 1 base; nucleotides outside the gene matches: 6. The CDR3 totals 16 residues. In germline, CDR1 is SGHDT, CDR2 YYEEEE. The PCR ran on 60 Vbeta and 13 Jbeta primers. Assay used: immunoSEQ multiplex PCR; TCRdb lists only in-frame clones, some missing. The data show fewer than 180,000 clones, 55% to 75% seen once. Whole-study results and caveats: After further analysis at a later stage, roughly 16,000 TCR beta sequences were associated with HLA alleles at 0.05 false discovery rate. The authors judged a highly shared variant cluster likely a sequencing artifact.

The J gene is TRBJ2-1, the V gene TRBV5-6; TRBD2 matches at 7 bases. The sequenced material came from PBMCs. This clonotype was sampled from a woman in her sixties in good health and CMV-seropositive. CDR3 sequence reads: CASSFGLAASYNEQFF. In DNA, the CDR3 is TGTGCCAGCAGCTTTGGGCTAGCGGCTTCCTACAATGAGCAGTTCTTC. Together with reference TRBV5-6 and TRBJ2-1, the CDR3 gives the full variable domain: DAGVTQSPTHLIKTRGQQVTLRCSPKSGHDTVSWYQQALGQGPQFIFQYYEEEERQRGNFPDRFSGHQFPNYSSELNVNALLLGDSALYLCASSFGLAASYNEQFFGPGTRLTVL.